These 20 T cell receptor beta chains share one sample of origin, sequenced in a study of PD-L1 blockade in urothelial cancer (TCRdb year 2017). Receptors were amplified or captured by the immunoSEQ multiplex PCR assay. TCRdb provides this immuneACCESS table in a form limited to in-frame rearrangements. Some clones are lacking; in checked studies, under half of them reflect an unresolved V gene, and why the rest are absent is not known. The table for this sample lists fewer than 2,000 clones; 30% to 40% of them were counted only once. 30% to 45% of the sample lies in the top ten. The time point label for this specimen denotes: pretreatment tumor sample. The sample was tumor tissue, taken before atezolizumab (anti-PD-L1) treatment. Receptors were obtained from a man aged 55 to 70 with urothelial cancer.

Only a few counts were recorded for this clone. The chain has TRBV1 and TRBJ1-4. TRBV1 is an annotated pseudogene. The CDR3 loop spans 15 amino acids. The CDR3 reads CASSHPRSRYEKLFF. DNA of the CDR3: TGCGCCAGCAGCCATCCCCGCTCGAGGTATGAAAAACTGTTTTTT.

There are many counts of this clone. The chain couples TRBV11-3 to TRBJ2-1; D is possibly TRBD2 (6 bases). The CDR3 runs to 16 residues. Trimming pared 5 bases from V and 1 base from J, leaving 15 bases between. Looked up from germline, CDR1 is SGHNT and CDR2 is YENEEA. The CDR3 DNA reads TGTGCCAGCAGCCAGTCAAGCGGGTCGTCCTACAATGAGCAGTTCTTC. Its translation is CASSQSSGSSYNEQFF.

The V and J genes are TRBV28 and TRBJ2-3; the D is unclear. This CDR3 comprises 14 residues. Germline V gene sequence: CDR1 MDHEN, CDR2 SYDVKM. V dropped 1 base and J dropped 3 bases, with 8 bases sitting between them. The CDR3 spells CASSLSGRTDTQYF. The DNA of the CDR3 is TGTGCCAGCAGTTTATCGGGTAGGACAGATACGCAGTATTTT.

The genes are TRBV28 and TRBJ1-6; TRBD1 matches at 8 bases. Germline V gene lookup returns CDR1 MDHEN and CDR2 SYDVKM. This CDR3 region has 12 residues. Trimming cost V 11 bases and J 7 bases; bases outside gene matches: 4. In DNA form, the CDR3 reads TGTGCCGGAAGGACAGGGAATTCACCCCTCCACTTT. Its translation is CAGRTGNSPLHF.

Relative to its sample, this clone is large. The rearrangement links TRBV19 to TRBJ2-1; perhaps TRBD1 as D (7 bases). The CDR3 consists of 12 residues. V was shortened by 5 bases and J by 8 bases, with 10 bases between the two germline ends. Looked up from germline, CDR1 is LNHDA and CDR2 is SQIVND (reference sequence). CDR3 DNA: TGTGCCAGTAGTGTCAGGGGGGATGAGCAGTTCTTC. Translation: CASSVRGDEQFF.

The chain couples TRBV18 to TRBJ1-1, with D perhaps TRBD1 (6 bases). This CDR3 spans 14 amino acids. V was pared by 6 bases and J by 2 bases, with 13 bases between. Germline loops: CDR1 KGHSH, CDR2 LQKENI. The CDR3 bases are TGTGCCAGCTCTCGGGACATAGTAAACACTGAAGCTTTCTTT. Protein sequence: CASSRDIVNTEAFF.

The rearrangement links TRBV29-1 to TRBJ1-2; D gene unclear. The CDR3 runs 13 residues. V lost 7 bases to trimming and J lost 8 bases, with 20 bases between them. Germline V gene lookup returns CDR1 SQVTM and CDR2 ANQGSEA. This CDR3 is CSAGKGGGYGYTF. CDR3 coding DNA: TGCAGCGCAGGCAAGGGAGGAGGATACGGCTACACCTTC.

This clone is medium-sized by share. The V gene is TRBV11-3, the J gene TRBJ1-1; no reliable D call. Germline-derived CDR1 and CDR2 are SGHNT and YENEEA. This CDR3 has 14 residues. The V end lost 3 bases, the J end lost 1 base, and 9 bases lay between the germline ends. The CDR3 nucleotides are TGTGCCAGCAGCTTTTTATACGGGAACACTGAAGCTTTCTTT. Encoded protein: CASSFLYGNTEAFF.

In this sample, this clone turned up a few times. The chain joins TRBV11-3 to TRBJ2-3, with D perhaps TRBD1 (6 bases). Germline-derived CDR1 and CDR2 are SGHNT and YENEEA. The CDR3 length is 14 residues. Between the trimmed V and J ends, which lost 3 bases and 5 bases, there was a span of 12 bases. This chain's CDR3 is CASSLRTAGDTQYF. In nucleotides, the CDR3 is TGTGCCAGCAGCTTGAGGACAGCAGGAGATACGCAGTATTTT. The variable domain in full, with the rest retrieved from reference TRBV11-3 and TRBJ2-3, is EAGVVQSPRYKIIEKKQPVAFWCNPISGHNTLYWYLQNLGQGPELLIRYENEEAVDDSQLPKDRFSAERLKGVDSTLKIQPAELGDSAVYLCASSLRTAGDTQYFGPGTRLTVL.

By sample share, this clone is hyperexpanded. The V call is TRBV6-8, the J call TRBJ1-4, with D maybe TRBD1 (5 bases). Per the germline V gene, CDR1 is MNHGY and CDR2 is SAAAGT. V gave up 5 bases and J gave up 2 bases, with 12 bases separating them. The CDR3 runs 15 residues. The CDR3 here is CASSPYGGTNEKLFF. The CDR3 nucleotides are TGTGCCAGCAGTCCCTACGGGGGGACTAATGAAAAACTGTTTTTT.

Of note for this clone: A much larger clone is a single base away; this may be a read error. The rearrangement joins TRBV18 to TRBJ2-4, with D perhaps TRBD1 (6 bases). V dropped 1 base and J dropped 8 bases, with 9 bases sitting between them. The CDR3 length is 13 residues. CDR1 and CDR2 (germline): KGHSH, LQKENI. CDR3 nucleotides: TGTGCCAGCTCACCACTGGGGACATACATTCAGTACTTC. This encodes CASSPLGTYIQYF.

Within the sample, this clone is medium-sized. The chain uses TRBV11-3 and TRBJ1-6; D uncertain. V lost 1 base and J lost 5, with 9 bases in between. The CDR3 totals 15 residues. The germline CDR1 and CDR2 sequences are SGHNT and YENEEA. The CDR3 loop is CASSLGPSDNSPLHF. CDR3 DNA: TGTGCCAGCAGCTTAGGCCCTTCCGATAATTCACCCCTCCACTTT.

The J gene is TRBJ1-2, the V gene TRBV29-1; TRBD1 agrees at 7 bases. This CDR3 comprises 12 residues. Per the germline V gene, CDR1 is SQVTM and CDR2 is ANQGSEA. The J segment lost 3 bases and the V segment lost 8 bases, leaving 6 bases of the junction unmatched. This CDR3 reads CSIMTGYYGYTF. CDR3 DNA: TGCAGCATCATGACAGGGTACTATGGCTACACCTTC.

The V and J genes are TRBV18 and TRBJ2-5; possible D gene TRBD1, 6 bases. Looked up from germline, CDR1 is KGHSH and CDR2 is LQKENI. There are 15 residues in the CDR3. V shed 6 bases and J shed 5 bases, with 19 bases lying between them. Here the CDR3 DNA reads TGTGCCAGCTCCCGTGAACAGGGTGCCGAGGAGACCCAGTACTTC. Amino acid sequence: CASSREQGAEETQYF. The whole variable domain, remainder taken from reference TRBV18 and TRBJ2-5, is NAGVMQNPRHLVRRRGQEARLRCSPMKGHSHVYWYRQLPEEGLKFMVYLQKENIIDESGMPKERFSAEFPKEGPSILRIQQVVRGDSAAYFCASSREQGAEETQYFGPGTRLLVL.

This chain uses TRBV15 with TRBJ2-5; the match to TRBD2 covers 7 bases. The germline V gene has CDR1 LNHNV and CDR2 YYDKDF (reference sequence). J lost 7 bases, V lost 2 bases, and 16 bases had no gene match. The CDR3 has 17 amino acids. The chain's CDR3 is CATSRQIRIGGSVTQYF. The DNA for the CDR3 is TGTGCCACCAGCAGACAAATTAGGATCGGGGGGAGTGTGACCCAGTACTTC.

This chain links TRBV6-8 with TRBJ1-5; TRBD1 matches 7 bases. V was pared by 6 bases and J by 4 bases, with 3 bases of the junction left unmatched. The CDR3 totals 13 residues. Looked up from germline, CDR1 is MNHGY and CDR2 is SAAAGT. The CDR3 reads CASRTGTNQPQHF. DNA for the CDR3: TGTGCCAGCAGGACAGGGACAAATCAGCCCCAGCATTTT.

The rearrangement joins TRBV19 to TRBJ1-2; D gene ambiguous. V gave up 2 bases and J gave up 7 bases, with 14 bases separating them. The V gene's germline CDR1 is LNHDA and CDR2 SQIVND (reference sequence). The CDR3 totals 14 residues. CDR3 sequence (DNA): TGTGCCAGTAGTATAAGGGTGACGCTTTCTGGCTACACCTTC. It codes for CASSIRVTLSGYTF. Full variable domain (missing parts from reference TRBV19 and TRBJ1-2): DGGITQSPKYLFRKEGQNVTLSCEQNLNHDAMYWYRQDPGQGLRLIYYSQIVNDFQKGDIAEGYSVSREKKESFPLTVTSAQKNPTAFYLCASSIRVTLSGYTFGSGTRLTVV.

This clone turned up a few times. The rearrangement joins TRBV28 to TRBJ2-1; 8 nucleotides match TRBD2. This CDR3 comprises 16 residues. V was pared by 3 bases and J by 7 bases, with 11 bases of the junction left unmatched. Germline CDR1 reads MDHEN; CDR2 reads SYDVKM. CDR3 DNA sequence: TGTGCCAGCAGTTTCTCTTTTAGCGGGGAAATAAATGAGCAGTTCTTC. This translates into CASSFSFSGEINEQFF.

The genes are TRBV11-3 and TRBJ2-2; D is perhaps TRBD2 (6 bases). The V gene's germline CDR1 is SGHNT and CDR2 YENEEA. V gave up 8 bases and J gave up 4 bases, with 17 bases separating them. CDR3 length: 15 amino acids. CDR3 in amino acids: CASGDGRSVTGELFF. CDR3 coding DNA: TGTGCCAGCGGGGACGGGAGATCGGTCACCGGGGAGCTGTTTTTT. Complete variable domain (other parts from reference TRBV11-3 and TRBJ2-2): EAGVVQSPRYKIIEKKQPVAFWCNPISGHNTLYWYLQNLGQGPELLIRYENEEAVDDSQLPKDRFSAERLKGVDSTLKIQPAELGDSAVYLCASGDGRSVTGELFFGEGSRLTVL.

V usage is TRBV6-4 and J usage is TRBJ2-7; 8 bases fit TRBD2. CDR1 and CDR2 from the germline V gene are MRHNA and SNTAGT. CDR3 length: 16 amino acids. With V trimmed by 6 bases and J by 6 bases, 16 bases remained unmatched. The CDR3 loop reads CASSAVGAGAKSEQYF. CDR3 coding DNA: TGTGCCAGCAGCGCCGTTGGAGCGGGGGCTAAAAGCGAGCAGTACTTC.